This T cell receptor (beta chain) stems from a study of OX40 agonist ivuxolimab in advanced cancers. Study background: Earlier anti-PD-1, anti-PD-L1 or anti-CTLA-4 therapy was permitted; 35% to 50% had received some.

Details on this clone: The antigen remains unidentified.

Clones were sequenced by immunoSEQ multiplex PCR, and TCRdb holds only the in-frame ones, with some missing. The sample has 69,000 or so clones, approximately 90% seen once. Regarding the study as a whole: Researchers did not establish what antigens the expanded peripheral T cells target.

The material was CD4+ or CD8+ T cells sorted from blood, obtained in a trial of the OX40 agonist ivuxolimab. This receptor was taken from an adult with an advanced solid tumor such as melanoma, head and neck, liver or kidney cancer.

The CDR3 DNA reads as TGTGCCAGTAGTATCGGCCTTGCCAGTCGCCTCCACTTT. Amino acids: CASSIGLASRLHF. V and J are TRBV19 and TRBJ1-6; no clear D gene. CDR1 and CDR2 from the germline V gene are LNHDA and SQIVND (reference sequence). Trimming took 3 bases from V and 15 from J, leaving 15 bases between them. The CDR3 sequence is 13 residues long.